The clone carrying this TCR beta chain showed up just a few times. Each cDNA held unique molecular identifiers, and template switching gave it a universal primer site. A single record per CDR3 protein comes from TCRdb applying MiXCR to the 5' RACE reads. The sample lists about 900,000 distinct CDR3 sequences; 10% to 15% were seen once. This record comes from a study of identical twins. Trimming removed 8 bases from V and 7 bases from J; junction bases left unmatched: 14. The CDR3 has 17 residues. CDR1 and CDR2 from the germline V gene are MNHNS and SASEGT. These sequences were also reported in another study, on yellow fever vaccine responses in identical twins.

The clonotype comes from a woman aged 18-29 years in good health. The rearrangement joins TRBV6-1 to TRBJ2-1, with 13 bases identical to TRBD2. The specimen sequenced was PBMCs. The DNA for the CDR3 is TGTGCCAGCGGACTAGCGGGGGAGTCAAGATTTTGGAATGAGCAGTTCTTC. Translated: CASGLAGESRFWNEQFF.